The next 5 T cell receptor beta chains were all read from a single sample in a study of OX40 agonist ivuxolimab in advanced cancers. Method: immunoSEQ multiplex PCR; TCRdb's copy keeps in-frame clones and lacks some. Among about 54,000 clones, more than 85% were seen once, and the ten largest hold 1.3% to 1.5%. Sample: CD4+ or CD8+ T cells sorted from blood, taken in a trial of the OX40 agonist ivuxolimab. Every receptor here comes from an adult with an advanced solid tumor such as melanoma, head and neck, liver or kidney cancer.

This clone was found a few times. The chain is built from TRBV28 and TRBJ1-5; weak D call: TRBD1 (6 bases). The CDR3 is 15 residues long. Germline-derived CDR1 and CDR2 are MDHEN and SYDVKM. V was clipped by 6 bases and J by 6 bases, with 18 bases between them. This CDR3 reads CASRAPRGMGQPQHF. CDR3 coding DNA: TGTGCCAGCAGAGCACCCAGGGGCATGGGTCAGCCCCAGCATTTT.

The chain is built from TRBV5-1 and TRBJ2-3; D might be TRBD1 (5 bases). This CDR3 contains 14 residues. V lost 4 bases and J 4 bases, leaving 13 bases between the germline ends. CDR1 is SGHRS and CDR2 is YFSETQ in the germline V gene. The CDR3 reads CASSQSDRSDTQYF. CDR3 nucleotides: TGCGCCAGCAGCCAGTCAGACAGATCAGATACGCAGTATTTT.

The chain is built from TRBV28 and TRBJ1-2; the match to TRBD1 covers 8 bases. After removal of 5 bases from V and 6 bases from J, the junction contained 8 bases not matched to a gene. This CDR3 is built from 14 residues. Germline values: CDR1 MDHEN, CDR2 SYDVKM. As DNA, the CDR3 is TGTGCCAGCAGTCCCCTGACAGGGGATAATGGCTACACCTTC. Its protein is CASSPLTGDNGYTF.

V and J are TRBV27 and TRBJ1-5, with D unresolved. Deletions cut 4 bases from V and 3 bases from J, with 7 bases between. There are 13 residues in the CDR3. Germline CDR1 MNHEY, CDR2 SMNVEV (reference sequence). The CDR3 DNA is TGTGCCAGCAGTTCGGACTTCAATCAGCCCCAGCATTTT. Its protein product is CASSSDFNQPQHF.

This clone is a singleton in its sample. This chain uses TRBV5-6 with TRBJ2-7; D is unresolved. With 3 bases removed from V and 7 bases from J, the gap between germline ends came to 8 bases. The CDR3 contains 11 residues. CDR1 and CDR2 from the germline V gene are SGHDT and YYEEEE. Written as DNA, the CDR3 is TGTGCCAGCAGCTCCAGTGGAGAGCAGTACTTC. This encodes CASSSSGEQYF.